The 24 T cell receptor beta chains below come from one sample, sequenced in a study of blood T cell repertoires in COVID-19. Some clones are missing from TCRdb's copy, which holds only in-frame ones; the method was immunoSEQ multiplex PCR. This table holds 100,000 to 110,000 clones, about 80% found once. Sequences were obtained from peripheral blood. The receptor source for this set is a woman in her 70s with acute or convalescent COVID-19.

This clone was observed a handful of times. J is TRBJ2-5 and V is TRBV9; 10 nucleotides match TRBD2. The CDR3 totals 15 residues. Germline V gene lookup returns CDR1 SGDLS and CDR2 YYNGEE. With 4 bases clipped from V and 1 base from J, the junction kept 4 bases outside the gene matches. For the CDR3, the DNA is TGTGCCAGCAGCTTCGGACTAGCGGCCCAAGAGACCCAGTACTTC. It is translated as CASSFGLAAQETQYF.

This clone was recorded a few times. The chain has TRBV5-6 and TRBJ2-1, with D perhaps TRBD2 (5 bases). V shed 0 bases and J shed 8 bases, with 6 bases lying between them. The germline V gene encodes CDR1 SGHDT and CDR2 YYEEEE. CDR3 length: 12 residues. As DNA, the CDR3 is TGTGCCAGCAGCTTGGGAGGGCATGAGCAGTTCTTC. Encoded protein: CASSLGGHEQFF.

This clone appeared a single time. The CDR3 sequence is CSVLSLTQGGTDTQYF. In DNA, the CDR3 is TGCAGCGTCCTGTCCCTTACCCAGGGAGGAACAGATACGCAGTATTTT. The chain is built from TRBV29-1 and TRBJ2-3; weak D call: TRBD2 (6 bases). V was clipped by 6 bases and J by 3 bases, with 22 bases between them. CDR1 is SQVTM and CDR2 is ANQGSEA in the germline V gene. This CDR3 contains 16 residues.

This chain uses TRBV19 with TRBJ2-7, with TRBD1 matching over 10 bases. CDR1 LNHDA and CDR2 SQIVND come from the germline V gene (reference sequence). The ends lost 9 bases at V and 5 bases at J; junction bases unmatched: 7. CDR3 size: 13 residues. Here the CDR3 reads CASRDRGKHEQYF. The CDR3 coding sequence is TGTGCCAGCCGGGACAGGGGCAAACACGAGCAGTACTTC.

CDR3 sequence (DNA): TGTGCCAGCAGGGGGGGAGGGGGTAACTATGGCTACACCTTC. Residues: CASRGGGGNYGYTF. J is TRBJ1-2 and V is TRBV28; tentative D call: TRBD1 (6 bases). Germline V gene lookup returns CDR1 MDHEN and CDR2 SYDVKM. The CDR3 spans 14 residues. The V end was cut by 6 bases, the J end by 1 base, with 12 bases between.

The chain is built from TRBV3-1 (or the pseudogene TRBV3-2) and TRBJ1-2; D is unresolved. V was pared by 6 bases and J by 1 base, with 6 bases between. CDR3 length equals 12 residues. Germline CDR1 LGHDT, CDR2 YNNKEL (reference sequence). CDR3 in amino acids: CASRRDNYGYTF. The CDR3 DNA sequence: TGTGCCAGCAGGAGAGATAACTATGGCTACACCTTC.

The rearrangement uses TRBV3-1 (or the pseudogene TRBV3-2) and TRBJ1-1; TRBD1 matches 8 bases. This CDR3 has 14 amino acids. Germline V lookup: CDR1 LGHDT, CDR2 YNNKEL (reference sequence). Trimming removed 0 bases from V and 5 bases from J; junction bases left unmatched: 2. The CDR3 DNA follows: TGTGCCAGCAGCCAAGATTGGACAGGGACTGAAGCTTTCTTT. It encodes CASSQDWTGTEAFF.

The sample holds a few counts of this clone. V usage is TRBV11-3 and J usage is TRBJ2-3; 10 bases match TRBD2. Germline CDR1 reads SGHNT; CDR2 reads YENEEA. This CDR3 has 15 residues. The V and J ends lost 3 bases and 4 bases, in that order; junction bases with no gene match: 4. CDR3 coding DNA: TGTGCCAGCAGCTTCGTAGCGGGGGGCCCAGATACGCAGTATTTT. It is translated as CASSFVAGGPDTQYF.

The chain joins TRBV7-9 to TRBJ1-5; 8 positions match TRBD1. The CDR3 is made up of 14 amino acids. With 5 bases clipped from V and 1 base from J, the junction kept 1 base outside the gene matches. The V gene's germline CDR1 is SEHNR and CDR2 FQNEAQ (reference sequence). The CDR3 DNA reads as TGTGCCAGCAGCCCAGGGGGCAGCAATCAGCCCCAGCATTTT. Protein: CASSPGGSNQPQHF.

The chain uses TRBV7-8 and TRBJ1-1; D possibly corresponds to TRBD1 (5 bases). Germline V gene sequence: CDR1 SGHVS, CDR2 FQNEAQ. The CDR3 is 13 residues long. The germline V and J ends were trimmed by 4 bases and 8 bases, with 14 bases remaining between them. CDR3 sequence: CASSSLREREAFF. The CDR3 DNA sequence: TGTGCCAGCAGCTCCCTCAGGGAAAGAGAAGCTTTCTTT.

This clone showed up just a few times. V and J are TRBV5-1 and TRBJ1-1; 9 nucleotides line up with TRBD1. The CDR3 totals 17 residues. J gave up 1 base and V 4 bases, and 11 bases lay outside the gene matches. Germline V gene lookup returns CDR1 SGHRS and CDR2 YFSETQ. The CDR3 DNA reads TGCGCCAGCAGCGTTCGTCCCGGGACAGGGCCGAACACTGAAGCTTTCTTT. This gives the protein CASSVRPGTGPNTEAFF.

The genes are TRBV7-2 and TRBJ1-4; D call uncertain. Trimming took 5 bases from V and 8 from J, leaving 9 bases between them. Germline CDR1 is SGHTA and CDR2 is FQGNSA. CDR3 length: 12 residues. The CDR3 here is CASSAEREKLFF. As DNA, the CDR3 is TGTGCCAGCAGCGCCGAGAGAGAAAAACTGTTTTTT. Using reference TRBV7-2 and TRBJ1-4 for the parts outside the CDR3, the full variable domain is GAGVSQSPSNKVTEKGKDVELRCDPISGHTALYWYRQSLGQGLEFLIYFQGNSAPDKSGLPSDRFSAERTGGSVSTLTIQRTQQEDSAVYLCASSAEREKLFFGSGTQLSVL.

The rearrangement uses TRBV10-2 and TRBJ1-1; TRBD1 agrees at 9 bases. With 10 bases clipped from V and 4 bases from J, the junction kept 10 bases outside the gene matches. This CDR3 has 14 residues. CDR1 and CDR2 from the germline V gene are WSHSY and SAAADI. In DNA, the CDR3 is TGCGCCACTCGGGACAGGGTAGGGATCACTGAAGCTTTCTTT. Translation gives CATRDRVGITEAFF.

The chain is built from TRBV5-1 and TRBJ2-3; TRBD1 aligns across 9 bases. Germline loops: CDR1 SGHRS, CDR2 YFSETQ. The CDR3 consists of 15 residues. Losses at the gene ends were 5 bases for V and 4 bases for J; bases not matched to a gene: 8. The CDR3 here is CASRSTGGSPDTQYF. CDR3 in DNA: TGCGCCAGCAGATCTACAGGGGGCAGCCCAGATACGCAGTATTTT.

The CDR3: CASSDGIEQFF. CDR3 coding DNA: TGTGCCAGCAGTGACGGGATTGAGCAGTTCTTC. The chain links TRBV25-1 to TRBJ2-1; a possible D gene is TRBD2 (5 bases). The V and J ends lost 3 bases and 9 bases respectively, with 6 bases between them. This CDR3 spans 11 amino acids. Germline V lookup: CDR1 MGHDK, CDR2 SYGVNS. Variable domain in full (rest from reference TRBV25-1 and TRBJ2-1): EADIYQTPRYLVIGTGKKITLECSQTMGHDKMYWYQQDPGMELHLIHYSYGVNSTEKGDLSSESTVSRIRTEHFPLTLESARPSHTSQYLCASSDGIEQFFGPGTRLTVL.

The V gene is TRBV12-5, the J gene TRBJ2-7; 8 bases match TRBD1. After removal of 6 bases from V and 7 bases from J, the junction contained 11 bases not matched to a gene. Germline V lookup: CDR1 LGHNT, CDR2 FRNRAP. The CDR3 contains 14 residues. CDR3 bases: TGTGCTAGTGGCCTCCAGACAGGGGCTAGGGAGCAGTACTTC. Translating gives CASGLQTGAREQYF.

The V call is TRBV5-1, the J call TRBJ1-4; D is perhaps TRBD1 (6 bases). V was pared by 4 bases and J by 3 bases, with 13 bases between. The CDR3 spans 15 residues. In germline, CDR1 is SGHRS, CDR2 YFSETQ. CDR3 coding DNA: TGCGCCAGCAGCGCACAACAGGGACCTAATGAAAAACTGTTTTTT. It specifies CASSAQQGPNEKLFF.

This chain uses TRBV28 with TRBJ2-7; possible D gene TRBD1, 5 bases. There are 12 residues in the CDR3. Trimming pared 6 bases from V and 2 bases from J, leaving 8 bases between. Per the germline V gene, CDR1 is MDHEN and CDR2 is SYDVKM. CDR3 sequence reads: CASSEQAYEQYV. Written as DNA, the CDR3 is TGTGCCAGCAGCGAACAGGCCTACGAGCAGTACGTC.

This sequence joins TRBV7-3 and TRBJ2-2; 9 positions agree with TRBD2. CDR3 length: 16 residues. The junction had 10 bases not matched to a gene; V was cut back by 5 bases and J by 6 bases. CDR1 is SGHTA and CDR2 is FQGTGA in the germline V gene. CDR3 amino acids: CASSHAGGRRAGELFF. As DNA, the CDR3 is TGTGCCAGCAGCCACGCGGGGGGGCGTAGGGCCGGGGAGCTGTTTTTT.

The CDR3, as DNA: TGTGCCAGCAGCAGTGAGGTGAATACCATATATTTT. Amino acid sequence: CASSSEVNTIYF. The rearrangement joins TRBV21-1 to TRBJ1-3. TRBV21-1 is shown as a pseudogene. The CDR3 has 12 amino acids.

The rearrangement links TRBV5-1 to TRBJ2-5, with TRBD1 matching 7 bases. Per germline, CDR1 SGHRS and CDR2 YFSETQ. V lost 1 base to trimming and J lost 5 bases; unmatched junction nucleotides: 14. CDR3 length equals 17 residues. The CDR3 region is CASSLNPGQPPGETQYF. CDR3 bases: TGCGCCAGCAGCTTGAACCCGGGACAGCCCCCTGGGGAGACCCAGTACTTC.

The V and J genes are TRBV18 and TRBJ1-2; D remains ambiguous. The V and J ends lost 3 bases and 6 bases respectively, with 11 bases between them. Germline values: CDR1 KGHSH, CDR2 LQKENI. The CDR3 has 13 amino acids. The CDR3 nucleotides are TGTGCCAGCTCACCCGCAGAGGGAGATGGCTACACCTTC. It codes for CASSPAEGDGYTF.

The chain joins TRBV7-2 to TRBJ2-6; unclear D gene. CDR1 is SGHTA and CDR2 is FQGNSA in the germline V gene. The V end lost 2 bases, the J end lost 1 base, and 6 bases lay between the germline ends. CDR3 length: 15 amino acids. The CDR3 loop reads CASSLSDSGANVLTF. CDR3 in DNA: TGTGCCAGCAGCTTATCAGATTCTGGGGCCAACGTCCTGACTTTC.

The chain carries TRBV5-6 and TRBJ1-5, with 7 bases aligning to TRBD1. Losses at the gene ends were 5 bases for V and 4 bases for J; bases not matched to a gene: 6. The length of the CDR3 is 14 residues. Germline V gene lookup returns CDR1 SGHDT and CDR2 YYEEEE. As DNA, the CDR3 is TGTGCCAGCAGGCCCGGGACAGTAAATCAGCCCCAGCATTTT. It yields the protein CASRPGTVNQPQHF. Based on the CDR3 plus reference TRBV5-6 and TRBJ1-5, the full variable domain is DAGVTQSPTHLIKTRGQQVTLRCSPKSGHDTVSWYQQALGQGPQFIFQYYEEEERQRGNFPDRFSGHQFPNYSSELNVNALLLGDSALYLCASRPGTVNQPQHFGDGTRLSIL.